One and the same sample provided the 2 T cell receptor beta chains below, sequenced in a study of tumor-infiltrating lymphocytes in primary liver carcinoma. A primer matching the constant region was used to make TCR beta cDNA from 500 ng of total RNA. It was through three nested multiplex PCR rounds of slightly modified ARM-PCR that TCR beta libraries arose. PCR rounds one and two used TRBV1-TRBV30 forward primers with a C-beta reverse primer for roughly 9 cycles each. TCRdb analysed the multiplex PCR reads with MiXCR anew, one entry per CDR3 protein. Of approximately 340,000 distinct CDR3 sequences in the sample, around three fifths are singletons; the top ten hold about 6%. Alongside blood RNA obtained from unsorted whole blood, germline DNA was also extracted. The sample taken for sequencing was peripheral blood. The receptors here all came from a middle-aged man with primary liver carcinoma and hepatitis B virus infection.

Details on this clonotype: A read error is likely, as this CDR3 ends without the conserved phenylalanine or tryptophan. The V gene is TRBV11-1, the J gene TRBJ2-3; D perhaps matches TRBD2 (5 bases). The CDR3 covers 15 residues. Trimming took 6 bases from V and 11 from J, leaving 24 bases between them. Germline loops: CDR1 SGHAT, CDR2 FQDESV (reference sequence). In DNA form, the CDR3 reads TGTGCCAGCAGTTTGCCGAGGGAGAGCACAGTTATGCAGTATCAT. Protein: CASSLPRESTVMQYH.

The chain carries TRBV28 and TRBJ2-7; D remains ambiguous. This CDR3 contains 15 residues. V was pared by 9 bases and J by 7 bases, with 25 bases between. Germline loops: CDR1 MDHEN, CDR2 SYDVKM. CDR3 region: CASQEPVNPGGEQYF. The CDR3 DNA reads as TGTGCCAGTCAAGAACCGGTGAACCCCGGTGGGGAGCAGTACTTC.